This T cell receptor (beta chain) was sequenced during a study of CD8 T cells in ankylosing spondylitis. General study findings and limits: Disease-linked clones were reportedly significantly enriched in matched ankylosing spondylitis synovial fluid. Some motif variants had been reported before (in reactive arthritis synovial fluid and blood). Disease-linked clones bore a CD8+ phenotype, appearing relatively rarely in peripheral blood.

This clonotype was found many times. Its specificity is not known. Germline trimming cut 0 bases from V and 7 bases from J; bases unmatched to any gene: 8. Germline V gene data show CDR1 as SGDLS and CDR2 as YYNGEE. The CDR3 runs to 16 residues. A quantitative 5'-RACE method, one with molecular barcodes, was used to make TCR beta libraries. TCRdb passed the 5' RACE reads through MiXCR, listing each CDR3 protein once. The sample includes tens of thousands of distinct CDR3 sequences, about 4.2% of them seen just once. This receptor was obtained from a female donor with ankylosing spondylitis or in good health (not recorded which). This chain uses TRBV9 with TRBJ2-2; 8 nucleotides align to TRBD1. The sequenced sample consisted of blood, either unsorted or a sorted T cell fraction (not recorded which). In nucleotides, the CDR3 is TGTGCCAGCAGCGTAGCGGGACAGGACCTCGGCGGGGAGCTGTTTTTT. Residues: CASSVAGQDLGGELFF.